These 9 T cell receptor beta chains share one sample of origin, sequenced in a study of T cells after yellow fever vaccination. TCRdb ran MiXCR on the 5' RACE reads and lists one entry per CDR3 protein. The repertoire includes approximately 300,000 distinct CDR3 sequences, 6.8% of them detected once, and 15% to 20% sits in the top ten. Sequencing used PBMCs, obtained approximately 47 days after the first yellow fever vaccination. These receptors were obtained from a young man who received the YFV17D yellow fever vaccine.

The chain joins TRBV5-1 to TRBJ1-2; a weak D match, TRBD1 (6 bases). V was clipped by 4 bases and J by 6 bases, with 10 bases between them. CDR1 and CDR2 from the germline V gene are SGHRS and YFSETQ. CDR3 size: 12 residues. The chain's CDR3 is CASSKDSDGYTF. The CDR3 DNA sequence: TGCGCCAGCAGCAAGGACAGCGATGGCTACACCTTC.

This clonotype was observed a handful of times. The chain combines TRBV3-1 with TRBJ2-1; 8 positions match TRBD2. Germline-derived CDR1 and CDR2 are LGHDT and YNNKEL (reference sequence). The J segment lost 7 bases and the V segment lost 2 bases, leaving 7 bases of the junction unmatched. This CDR3 is built from 15 residues. The CDR3 nucleotides are TGTGCCAGCAGCCAACGGCGGGGGGACCTGAATGAGCAGTTCTTC. Amino acid sequence: CASSQRRGDLNEQFF.

The table lists this clonotype with a few counts. The chain joins TRBV7-2 to TRBJ1-2; D is undetermined. The CDR3 is 16 amino acids. V lost 0 bases and J 3 bases, leaving 14 bases between the germline ends. Germline CDR1 is SGHTA and CDR2 is FQGNSA. The CDR3 bases are TGTGCCAGCAGCTTAGCCAGCGATCAGTTCCACTATGGCTACACCTTC. This translates into CASSLASDQFHYGYTF.

A few counts support this clonotype. The rearrangement joins TRBV11-2 to TRBJ1-2; 10 bases agree with TRBD1. The germline V gene has CDR1 SGHAT and CDR2 FQNNGV. CDR3 length: 18 amino acids. Unmatched junction bases numbered 14, after V lost 5 bases and J lost 2 bases. CDR3 loop: CASSPLPRDRGPNYGYTF. CDR3 in DNA: TGTGCCAGCAGCCCCCTCCCACGGGACAGGGGTCCCAACTATGGCTACACCTTC.

This clonotype was recorded many times. This chain joins TRBV7-2 and TRBJ2-1; 14 bases line up with TRBD2. The CDR3 contains 15 residues. CDR1 is SGHTA and CDR2 is FQGNSA in the germline V gene. J gave up 7 bases and V 4 bases, and 3 bases lay outside the gene matches. CDR3 coding DNA: TGTGCCAGCAGCTCTCGGACTAGCGGGGGGAATGAGCAGTTCTTC. Translation gives CASSSRTSGGNEQFF.

This clonotype was counted between two and nine times. The chain has TRBV12-3 or TRBV12-4 and TRBJ1-1; D is unclear. This CDR3 spans 12 amino acids. Trimming cost V 3 bases and J 7 bases, with 9 bases left between them. The CDR3 DNA reads TGTGCCAGCAGTTTGGGCCCGGGTGAAGCTTTCTTT. This sequence encodes CASSLGPGEAFF.

The V call is TRBV4-3, the J call TRBJ1-2; TRBD1 matches 7 bases. The CDR3 consists of 17 residues. The germline CDR1 and CDR2 sequences are LGHNA and YSLEER. Unmatched junction bases numbered 7, after V lost 0 bases and J lost 0 bases. The chain's CDR3 is CASSQDLGGQTNYGYTF. The CDR3 DNA reads TGCGCCAGCAGCCAAGATCTAGGGGGACAGACTAACTATGGCTACACCTTC.

This clonotype was counted only a few times. This chain uses TRBV6-1 with TRBJ1-5; no firm D call. The V end was cut by 6 bases, the J end by 2 bases, with 14 bases between. Germline V gene data show CDR1 as MNHNS and CDR2 as SASEGT. The CDR3 sequence is 15 residues long. The CDR3 sequence is CASSFPTGGNQPQHF. The DNA of the CDR3 is TGTGCCAGCAGCTTTCCGACGGGTGGCAATCAGCCCCAGCATTTT.

This sequence joins TRBV6-2 or TRBV6-3 and TRBJ2-1, with D perhaps given as TRBD1 or TRBD2 (5 bases each). Per the germline V gene, CDR1 is MNHEY and CDR2 is SVGEGT. Trimming removed 6 bases at V and 2 bases at J, with 11 bases between. The CDR3 is 14 residues long. The CDR3 DNA is TGTGCCAGCAGGCGTCCGGGACCCTACAATGAGCAGTTCTTC. Encoded protein: CASRRPGPYNEQFF.